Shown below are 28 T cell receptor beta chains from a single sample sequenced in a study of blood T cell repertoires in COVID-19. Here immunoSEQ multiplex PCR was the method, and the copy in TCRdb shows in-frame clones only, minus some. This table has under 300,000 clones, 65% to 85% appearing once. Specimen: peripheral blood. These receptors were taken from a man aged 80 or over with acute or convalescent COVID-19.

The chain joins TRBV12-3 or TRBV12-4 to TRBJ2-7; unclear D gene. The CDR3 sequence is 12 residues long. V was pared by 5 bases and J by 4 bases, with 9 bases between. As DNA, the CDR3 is TGTGCCAGCAGTCCCAGTTGGTACGAGCAGTACTTC. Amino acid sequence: CASSPSWYEQYF.

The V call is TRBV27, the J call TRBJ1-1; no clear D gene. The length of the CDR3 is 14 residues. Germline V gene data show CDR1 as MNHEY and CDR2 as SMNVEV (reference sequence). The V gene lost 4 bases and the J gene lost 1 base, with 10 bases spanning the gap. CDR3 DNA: TGTGCCAGCAGTTCCCTAGGAGAGAACACTGAAGCTTTCTTT. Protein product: CASSSLGENTEAFF.

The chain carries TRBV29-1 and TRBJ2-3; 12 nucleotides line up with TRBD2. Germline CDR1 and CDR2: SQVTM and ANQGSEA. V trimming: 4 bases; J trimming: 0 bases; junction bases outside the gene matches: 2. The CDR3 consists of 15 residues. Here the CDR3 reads CSVGGTSGSTDTQYF. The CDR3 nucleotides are TGCAGCGTTGGTGGGACTAGCGGGAGCACAGATACGCAGTATTTT.

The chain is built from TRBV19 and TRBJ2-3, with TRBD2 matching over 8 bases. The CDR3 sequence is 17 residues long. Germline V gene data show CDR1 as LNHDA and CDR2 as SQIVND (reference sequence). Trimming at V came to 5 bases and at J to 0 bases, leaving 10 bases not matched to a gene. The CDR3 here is CASSGKWSSGSTDTQYF. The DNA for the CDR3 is TGTGCCAGTAGTGGAAAGTGGTCTAGCGGGAGCACAGATACGCAGTATTTT. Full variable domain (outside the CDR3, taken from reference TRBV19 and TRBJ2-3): DGGITQSPKYLFRKEGQNVTLSCEQNLNHDAMYWYRQDPGQGLRLIYYSQIVNDFQKGDIAEGYSVSREKKESFPLTVTSAQKNPTAFYLCASSGKWSSGSTDTQYFGPGTRLTVL.

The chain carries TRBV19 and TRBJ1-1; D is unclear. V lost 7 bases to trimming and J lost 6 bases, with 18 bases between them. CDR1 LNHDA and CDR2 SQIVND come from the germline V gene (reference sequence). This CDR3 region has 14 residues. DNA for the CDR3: TGTGCCAGTATTACGTCCGAGGGCTACCCTGAAGCTTTCTTT. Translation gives CASITSEGYPEAFF.

The CDR3: CASSPPGYQETQYF. The CDR3 region has the DNA TGTGCCAGCAGCCCGCCGGGGTACCAAGAGACCCAGTACTTC. This rearrangement joins TRBV5-5 to TRBJ2-5; D may be TRBD2 (5 bases). This CDR3 has 14 residues. Looked up from germline, CDR1 is SGHKS and CDR2 is YYEKEE (reference sequence). Trimming removed 4 bases from V and 0 bases from J, with 10 bases in between.

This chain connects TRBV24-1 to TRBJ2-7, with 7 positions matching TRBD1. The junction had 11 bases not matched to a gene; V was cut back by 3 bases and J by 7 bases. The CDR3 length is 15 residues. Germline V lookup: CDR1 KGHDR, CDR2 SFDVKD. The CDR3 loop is CATSDPDRPPGEQYF. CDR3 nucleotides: TGTGCCACCAGTGATCCGGACAGGCCCCCGGGGGAGCAGTACTTC.

The CDR3 DNA sequence: TGTGCCAGCAGTTTATCCCGGACTAGCGGATACGAGCAGTACTTC. Encoded protein: CASSLSRTSGYEQYF. The chain uses TRBV28 and TRBJ2-7, with 10 bases fitting TRBD2. CDR3 length: 15 residues. After removal of 1 base from V and 4 bases from J, the junction contained 4 bases not matched to a gene. Per the germline V gene, CDR1 is MDHEN and CDR2 is SYDVKM.

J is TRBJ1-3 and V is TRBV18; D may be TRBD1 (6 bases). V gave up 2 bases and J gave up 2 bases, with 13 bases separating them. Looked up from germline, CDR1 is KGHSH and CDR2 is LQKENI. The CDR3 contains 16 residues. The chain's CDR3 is CASSPGTPGPGNTIYF. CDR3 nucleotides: TGTGCCAGCTCACCAGGGACACCAGGACCTGGAAACACCATATATTTT.

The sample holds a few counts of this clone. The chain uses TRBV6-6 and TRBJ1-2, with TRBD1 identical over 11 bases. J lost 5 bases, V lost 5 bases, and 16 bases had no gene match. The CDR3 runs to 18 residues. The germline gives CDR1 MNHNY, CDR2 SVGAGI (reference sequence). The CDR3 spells CASSPRPGTGGWLYGYTF. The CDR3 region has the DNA TGTGCCAGCAGTCCCCGTCCCGGGACAGGGGGTTGGTTGTATGGCTACACCTTC.

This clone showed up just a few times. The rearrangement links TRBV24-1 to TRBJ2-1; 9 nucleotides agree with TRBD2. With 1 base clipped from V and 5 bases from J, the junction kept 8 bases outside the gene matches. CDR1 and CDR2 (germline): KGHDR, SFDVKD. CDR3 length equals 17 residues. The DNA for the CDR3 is TGTGCCACCAGTGATTTTGGGCTAGCGGGATCTAACAATGAGCAGTTCTTC. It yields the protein CATSDFGLAGSNNEQFF.

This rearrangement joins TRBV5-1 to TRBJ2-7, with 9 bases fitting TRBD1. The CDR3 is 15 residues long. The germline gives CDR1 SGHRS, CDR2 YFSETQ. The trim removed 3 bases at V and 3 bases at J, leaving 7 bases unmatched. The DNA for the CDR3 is TGCGCCAGCAGCTCGACTCCGGGACAGGGCTACGAGCAGTACTTC. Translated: CASSSTPGQGYEQYF.

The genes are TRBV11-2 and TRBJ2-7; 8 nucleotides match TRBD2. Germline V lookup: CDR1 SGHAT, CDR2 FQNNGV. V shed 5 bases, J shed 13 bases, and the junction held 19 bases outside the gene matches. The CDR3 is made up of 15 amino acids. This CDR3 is CASSIQPRSSGVGYF. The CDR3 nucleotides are TGTGCCAGCAGCATACAACCCCGGAGTAGCGGGGTGGGTTACTTC.

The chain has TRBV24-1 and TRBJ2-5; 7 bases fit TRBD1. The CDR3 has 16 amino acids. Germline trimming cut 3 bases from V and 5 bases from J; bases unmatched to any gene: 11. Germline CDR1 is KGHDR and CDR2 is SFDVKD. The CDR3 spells CATSDQGGASKETQYF. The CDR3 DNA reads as TGTGCCACCAGTGATCAAGGGGGCGCGAGCAAGGAGACCCAGTACTTC.

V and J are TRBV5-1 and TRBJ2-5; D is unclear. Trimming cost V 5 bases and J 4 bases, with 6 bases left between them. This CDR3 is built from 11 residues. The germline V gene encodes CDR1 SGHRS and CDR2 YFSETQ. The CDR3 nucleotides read TGCGCCAGCAGTTTCTCAGAGACCCAGTACTTC. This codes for CASSFSETQYF.

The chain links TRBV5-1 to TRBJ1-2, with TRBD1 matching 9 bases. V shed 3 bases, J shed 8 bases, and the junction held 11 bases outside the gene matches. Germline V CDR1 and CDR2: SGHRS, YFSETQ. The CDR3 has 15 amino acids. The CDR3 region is CASSSGPGQGGGYTF. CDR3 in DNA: TGCGCCAGCAGCTCTGGGCCGGGACAGGGTGGAGGCTACACCTTC.

CDR3 sequence reads: CASRRGGRETQYF. CDR3 bases: TGTGCCAGCAGGAGAGGGGGTAGAGAGACCCAGTACTTC. This sequence joins TRBV6-5 and TRBJ2-5; D possibly corresponds to TRBD1 (6 bases). CDR3 length: 13 residues. With 6 bases removed from V and 4 bases from J, the gap between germline ends came to 12 bases. Germline V gene data show CDR1 as MNHEY and CDR2 as SVGAGI.

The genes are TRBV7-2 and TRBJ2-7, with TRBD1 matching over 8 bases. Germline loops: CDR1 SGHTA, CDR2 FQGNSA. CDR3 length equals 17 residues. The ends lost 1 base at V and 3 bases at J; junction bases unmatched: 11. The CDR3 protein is CASSLGSIGRGHYEQYF. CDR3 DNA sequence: TGTGCCAGCAGCTTAGGTTCGATCGGCAGGGGGCACTACGAGCAGTACTTC.

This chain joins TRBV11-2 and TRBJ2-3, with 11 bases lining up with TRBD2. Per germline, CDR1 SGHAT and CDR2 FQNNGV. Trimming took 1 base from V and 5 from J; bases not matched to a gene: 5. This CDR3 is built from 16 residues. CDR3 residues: CASSLGVAGGKDTQYF. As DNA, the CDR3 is TGTGCCAGCAGCTTAGGCGTAGCGGGGGGGAAAGATACGCAGTATTTT. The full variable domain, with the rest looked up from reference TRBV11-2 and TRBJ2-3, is EAGVAQSPRYKIIEKRQSVAFWCNPISGHATLYWYQQILGQGPKLLIQFQNNGVVDDSQLPKDRFSAERLKGVDSTLKIQPAKLEDSAVYLCASSLGVAGGKDTQYFGPGTRLTVL.

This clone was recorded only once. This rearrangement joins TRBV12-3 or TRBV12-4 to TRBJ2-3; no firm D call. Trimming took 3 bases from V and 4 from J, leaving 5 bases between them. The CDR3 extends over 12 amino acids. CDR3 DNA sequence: TGTGCCAGCAGTTTCCGGGCAGATACGCAGTATTTT. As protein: CASSFRADTQYF.

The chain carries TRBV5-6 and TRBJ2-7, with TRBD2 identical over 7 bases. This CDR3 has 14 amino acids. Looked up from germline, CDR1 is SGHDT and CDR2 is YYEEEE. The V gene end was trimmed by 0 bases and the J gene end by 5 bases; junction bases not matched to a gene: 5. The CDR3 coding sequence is TGTGCCAGCAGCTTGGGCGGGGGATACAACGAGCAGTACTTC. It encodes CASSLGGGYNEQYF.

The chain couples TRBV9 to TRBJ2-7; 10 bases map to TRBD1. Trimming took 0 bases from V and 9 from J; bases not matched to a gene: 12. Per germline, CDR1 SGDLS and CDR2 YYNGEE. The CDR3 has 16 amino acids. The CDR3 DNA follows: TGTGCCAGCAGCGTAGGGCCACACCCGGGACAGGGGACGCAGTACTTC. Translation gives CASSVGPHPGQGTQYF.

The DNA for the CDR3 is TGTGCCTGGAGTGTATATGGCGGACAGAACACTGAAGCTTTCTTT. It specifies CAWSVYGGQNTEAFF. The chain has TRBV30 and TRBJ1-1; D perhaps matches TRBD1 (5 bases). The CDR3 contains 15 residues. The V gene lost 0 bases and the J gene lost 1 base, with 12 bases spanning the gap. Germline V gives CDR1 GTSNPN, CDR2 SVGIG (reference sequence).

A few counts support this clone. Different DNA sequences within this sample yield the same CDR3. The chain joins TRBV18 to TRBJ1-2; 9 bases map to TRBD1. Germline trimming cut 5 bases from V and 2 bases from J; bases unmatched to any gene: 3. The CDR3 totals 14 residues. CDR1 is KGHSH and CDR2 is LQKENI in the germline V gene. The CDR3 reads CASSGGQGNYGYTF. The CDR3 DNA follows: TGTGCCAGCTCAGGCGGACAGGGGAACTATGGCTACACCTTC.

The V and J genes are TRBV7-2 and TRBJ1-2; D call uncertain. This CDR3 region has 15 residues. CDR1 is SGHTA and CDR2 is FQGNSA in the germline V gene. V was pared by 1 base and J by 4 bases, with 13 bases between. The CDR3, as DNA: TGTGCCAGCAGCTTAGGGCGGGCCTTCCCCTATGGCTACACCTTC. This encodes CASSLGRAFPYGYTF.

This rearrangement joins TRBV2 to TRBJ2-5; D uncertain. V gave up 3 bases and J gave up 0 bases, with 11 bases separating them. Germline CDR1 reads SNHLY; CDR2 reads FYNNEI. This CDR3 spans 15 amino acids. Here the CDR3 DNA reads TGTGCCAGCAGTGACCAGCGTACGTACCAAGAGACCCAGTACTTC. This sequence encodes CASSDQRTYQETQYF.

The CDR3 region is CASSVGSGRAYNEQFF. CDR3 nucleotide sequence: TGCGCCAGCAGCGTTGGTAGCGGGAGAGCTTACAATGAGCAGTTCTTC. The rearrangement uses TRBV5-1 and TRBJ2-1, with TRBD2 matching 9 bases. The CDR3 sequence is 16 residues long. The J segment lost 4 bases and the V segment lost 4 bases, leaving 9 bases of the junction unmatched. Germline assignment: CDR1 SGHRS and CDR2 YFSETQ.

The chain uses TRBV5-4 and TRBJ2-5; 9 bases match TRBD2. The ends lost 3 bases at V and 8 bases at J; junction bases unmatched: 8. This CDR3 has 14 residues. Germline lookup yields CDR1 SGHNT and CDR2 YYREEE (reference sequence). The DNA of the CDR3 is TGTGCCAGCAGCTACCCGGGACTAGCATCCACCCAGTACTTC. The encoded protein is CASSYPGLASTQYF. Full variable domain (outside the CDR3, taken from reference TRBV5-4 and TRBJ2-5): ETGVTQSPTHLIKTRGQQVTLRCSSQSGHNTVSWYQQALGQGPQFIFQYYREEENGRGNFPPRFSGLQFPNYSSELNVNALELDDSALYLCASSYPGLASTQYFGPGTRLLVL.